The 24 T cell receptor beta chains listed next were all sequenced from one sample in a study of cytomegalovirus exposure and HLA in healthy donors. Data came from immunoSEQ multiplex PCR; TCRdb stores just in-frame clones and leaves some out. The table has 150,000 to 200,000 clones, roughly 83% seen once. The source material was PBMCs. These receptors all stem from a man aged 25-45 years in good health and CMV-seropositive.

In this sample, this clone turned up once. The chain employs TRBV9 and TRBJ2-5, with D perhaps matching TRBD2 (5 bases). Trimming cost V 4 bases and J 4 bases, with 14 bases left between them. Germline-derived CDR1 and CDR2 are SGDLS and YYNGEE. The CDR3 totals 14 residues. The CDR3 nucleotides read TGTGCCAGCAGCCCAGTCGTCGAGGGAGAGACCCAGTACTTC. Its protein is CASSPVVEGETQYF.

The chain couples TRBV18 to TRBJ2-7; 9 bases agree with TRBD2. CDR3 length: 14 amino acids. The trim removed 2 bases at V and 5 bases at J, leaving 4 bases unmatched. From germline, CDR1 is KGHSH and CDR2 LQKENI. CDR3 region: CASSPRTSEDEQYF. Written as DNA, the CDR3 is TGTGCCAGCTCACCAAGGACTAGCGAGGACGAGCAGTACTTC.

This clone was observed a handful of times. The rearrangement links TRBV27 to TRBJ2-3; 12 bases are shared with TRBD1. The CDR3 runs to 14 residues. After removal of 10 bases from V and 4 bases from J, the junction contained 6 bases not matched to a gene. Germline loops: CDR1 MNHEY, CDR2 SMNVEV (reference sequence). CDR3 loop: CAISGTGGADTQYF. The CDR3, as DNA: TGTGCCATTTCCGGGACAGGGGGCGCAGATACGCAGTATTTT.

The rearrangement uses TRBV2 and TRBJ2-2; D is unresolved. This CDR3 has 14 residues. Trimming cost V 6 bases and J 1 base, with 9 bases left between them. CDR1 is SNHLY, CDR2 FYNNEI, per germline. The CDR3 here is CASRKRQNTGELFF. CDR3 DNA: TGTGCCAGCAGAAAAAGACAGAACACCGGGGAGCTGTTTTTT.

This chain connects TRBV5-4 to TRBJ1-1, with TRBD1 as a possible D gene (5 bases). The CDR3 sequence is 14 residues long. Germline loops: CDR1 SGHNT, CDR2 YYREEE (reference sequence). Trimming stripped 0 bases from V and 5 bases from J, with 11 bases between. The CDR3: CASSLEVGGTEAFF. The CDR3 DNA sequence: TGTGCCAGCAGCTTGGAAGTCGGGGGTACTGAAGCTTTCTTT.

The chain carries TRBV23-1 and TRBJ2-5; 8 positions agree with TRBD1. TRBV23-1 is annotated as an ORF whose role is uncertain. This CDR3 region has 13 residues. The V gene end was trimmed by 8 bases and the J gene end by 4 bases; junction bases not matched to a gene: 6. In DNA form, the CDR3 reads TGCGCCAGCGACTTAGACAGGGGAGAGACCCAGTACTTC. It yields the protein CASDLDRGETQYF.

The rearrangement joins TRBV27 to TRBJ1-5; TRBD1 aligns across 7 bases. CDR3 size: 16 residues. Trimming cost V 5 bases and J 3 bases; bases outside gene matches: 10. Germline assignment: CDR1 MNHEY and CDR2 SMNVEV (reference sequence). In DNA form, the CDR3 reads TGTGCCAGCAGTCTATTCCGGGACAGTGACAATCAGCCCCAGCATTTT. This translates into CASSLFRDSDNQPQHF.

The V call is TRBV7-2, the J call TRBJ1-2; 7 nucleotides align to TRBD1. Germline CDR1 and CDR2: SGHTA and FQGNSA. V lost 1 base and J lost 3; bases outside the gene matches: 5. The length of the CDR3 is 15 residues. This CDR3 is CASSLDRGRDYGYTF. Here the CDR3 DNA reads TGTGCCAGCAGCTTAGACAGGGGTCGTGACTATGGCTACACCTTC.

This clone is a singleton in its sample. V and J are TRBV9 and TRBJ2-7, with 13 bases identical to TRBD2. This CDR3 spans 17 amino acids. Germline V gene lookup returns CDR1 SGDLS and CDR2 YYNGEE. Trimming cost V 2 bases and J 3 bases; bases outside gene matches: 8. This chain's CDR3 is CASSVGAGTSGIYEQYF. CDR3 DNA sequence: TGTGCCAGCAGCGTCGGGGCCGGGACTAGCGGGATCTACGAGCAGTACTTC.

This clone has just one count. The chain carries TRBV9 and TRBJ1-1; tentatively, D is TRBD1 (6 bases). Germline values: CDR1 SGDLS, CDR2 YYNGEE. There are 13 residues in the CDR3. Trimming removed 3 bases at V and 1 base at J, with 7 bases between. CDR3 sequence: CASSGTANTEAFF. The DNA for the CDR3 is TGTGCCAGCAGCGGGACAGCGAACACTGAAGCTTTCTTT.

This chain joins TRBV6-6 and TRBJ2-2; 7 bases align to TRBD1. Germline V lookup: CDR1 MNHNY, CDR2 SVGAGI (reference sequence). V was pared by 0 bases and J by 3 bases, with 4 bases of the junction left unmatched. The CDR3 is 16 amino acids. CDR3 bases: TGTGCCAGCAGTTACTCAGGGGGCCCGGACACCGGGGAGCTGTTTTTT. This gives the protein CASSYSGGPDTGELFF.

The chain couples TRBV16 to TRBJ1-4; 7 bases map to TRBD1. The V gene's germline CDR1 is KGHSY and CDR2 FQNENV. V lost 4 bases and J lost 3; bases outside the gene matches: 8. This CDR3 is 16 amino acids long. This CDR3 reads CASSPRQGRANEKLFF. In nucleotides, the CDR3 is TGTGCCAGCAGCCCCCGACAGGGCAGAGCTAATGAAAAACTGTTTTTT.

This CDR3 reads CASSFNSGGAGEQFF. CDR3 DNA sequence: TGTGCCAGCAGCTTTAACAGCGGGGGGGCCGGTGAGCAGTTCTTC. This chain joins TRBV7-3 and TRBJ2-1, with 10 bases that match TRBD2. Trimming cost V 3 bases and J 9 bases; bases outside gene matches: 8. Germline assignment: CDR1 SGHTA and CDR2 FQGTGA. This CDR3 comprises 15 residues.

The genes are TRBV5-6 and TRBJ2-5; D is ambiguous. V was trimmed by 5 bases and J by 2 bases, leaving 25 bases between them. The CDR3 has 18 residues. Germline values: CDR1 SGHDT, CDR2 YYEEEE. The CDR3 is CASSSGPLRYGTQETQYF. CDR3 DNA sequence: TGTGCCAGCAGTTCTGGGCCCCTCCGATACGGTACACAAGAGACCCAGTACTTC.

The gene calls are TRBV18 and TRBJ2-7; TRBD1 matches at 8 bases. Germline values: CDR1 KGHSH, CDR2 LQKENI. J lost 0 bases, V lost 3 bases, and 4 bases had no gene match. CDR3 length: 15 residues. The CDR3: CASSPSTGDSYEQYF. CDR3 nucleotides: TGTGCCAGCTCACCGTCGACAGGGGACTCCTACGAGCAGTACTTC.

This clone was observed once. The chain uses TRBV6-5 and TRBJ2-1; no firm D call. The CDR3 runs 15 residues. Trimming removed 6 bases from V and 8 bases from J, with 20 bases in between. Looked up from germline, CDR1 is MNHEY and CDR2 is SVGAGI. DNA of the CDR3: TGTGCCAGCAGACCCCCGGTGGCACCCGGAGATGAGCAGTTCTTC. This encodes CASRPPVAPGDEQFF.

The chain combines TRBV7-2 with TRBJ2-2; 14 positions agree with TRBD2. This CDR3 region has 17 residues. Looked up from germline, CDR1 is SGHTA and CDR2 is FQGNSA. V was pared by 5 bases and J by 5 bases, with 7 bases of the junction left unmatched. This CDR3 is CASSPGLAGGYTGELFF. The CDR3 DNA follows: TGTGCCAGCAGCCCTGGACTAGCGGGGGGATATACCGGGGAGCTGTTTTTT.

This chain links TRBV7-2 with TRBJ1-1; the D is unclear. The CDR3 sequence is 14 residues long. Germline V gene sequence: CDR1 SGHTA, CDR2 FQGNSA. V lost 1 base, J lost 1 base, and 7 bases lay in between. The CDR3 DNA reads TGTGCCAGCAGCTTAGGAGCCACGAACACTGAAGCTTTCTTT. Translated: CASSLGATNTEAFF. Looking up the rest from reference TRBV7-2 and TRBJ1-1 gives the full variable domain: GAGVSQSPSNKVTEKGKDVELRCDPISGHTALYWYRQSLGQGLEFLIYFQGNSAPDKSGLPSDRFSAERTGGSVSTLTIQRTQQEDSAVYLCASSLGATNTEAFFGQGTRLTVV.

The chain links TRBV28 to TRBJ2-7; 7 positions agree with TRBD2. The germline V gene encodes CDR1 MDHEN and CDR2 SYDVKM. J was trimmed by 7 bases and V by 7 bases; bases with no gene match: 13. The CDR3 loop spans 14 amino acids. CDR3 in amino acids: CASTQRLASGEQYF. CDR3 DNA sequence: TGTGCCAGCACCCAACGACTAGCCTCGGGGGAGCAGTACTTC.

This chain connects TRBV5-6 to TRBJ2-3, with D uncertain. Germline assignment: CDR1 SGHDT and CDR2 YYEEEE. The CDR3 runs 14 residues. V gave up 0 bases and J gave up 2 bases, with 7 bases separating them. The CDR3 is CASSLGRFTDTQYF. DNA of the CDR3: TGTGCCAGCAGCTTGGGCCGGTTCACAGATACGCAGTATTTT.

The J gene is TRBJ2-5, the V gene TRBV7-3; a possible D gene is TRBD1 (6 bases). The CDR3 has 12 residues. V lost 1 base and J 11 bases, leaving 11 bases between the germline ends. Germline CDR1 SGHTA, CDR2 FQGTGA. CDR3 loop: CASSLMGAPQYF. The CDR3 nucleotides are TGTGCCAGCAGCTTAATGGGGGCCCCACAGTACTTC.

Here the CDR3 DNA reads TGTGCCAGCAGTACACTCGACTATCTAGCCAAAAACATTCAGTACTTC. It is translated as CASSTLDYLAKNIQYF. The rearrangement links TRBV28 to TRBJ2-4, with a possible D match to TRBD2 (5 bases). This CDR3 is 16 amino acids long. Germline lookup yields CDR1 MDHEN and CDR2 SYDVKM. V was cut by 5 bases and J by 0 bases, with 14 bases left in between.

This clone was found once. J is TRBJ2-7 and V is TRBV9, with TRBD2 matching 11 bases. The V gene's germline CDR1 is SGDLS and CDR2 YYNGEE. This CDR3 is built from 17 residues. Trimming at V came to 0 bases and at J to 3 bases, leaving 8 bases not matched to a gene. The CDR3 reads CASSVGGSGRAYYEQYF. CDR3 DNA: TGTGCCAGCAGCGTAGGCGGTAGCGGGAGGGCCTACTACGAGCAGTACTTC.

This clone occurred once. The V gene is TRBV7-2, the J gene TRBJ2-7; 10 bases are a match to TRBD1. This CDR3 has 16 amino acids. The V segment lost 4 bases and the J segment 6 bases; nucleotides outside the gene matches: 12. Germline V lookup: CDR1 SGHTA, CDR2 FQGNSA. CDR3 DNA sequence: TGTGCCAGCAGCTCCCGGACAGGGGGGACGACTGGCGAGCAGTACTTC. Its translation is CASSSRTGGTTGEQYF.